A single sample is the source of the 5 T cell receptor beta chains below, sequenced in a study of molecular identifiers for immune sequencing clone quantification. TCRdb itself ran the PCR reads through MiXCR, one entry per CDR3 protein. The sample yields more than 85,000 distinct CDR3 sequences, about 35% seen once. The sample taken for sequencing was naive CD8+ T cells from blood, with Jurkat cell RNA spiked in. Sample subset: FACS-sorted CD8+CD4-CCR7+CD45RA+ naive T cells. The receptors derive from a human donor in good health. Some libraries in this study had Jurkat cell RNA spiked in.

This clonotype was detected many times. The gene calls are TRBV5-5 and TRBJ2-3; 10 positions agree with TRBD2. V dropped 6 bases and J dropped 3; count of bases not matched to a gene: 10. The CDR3 runs to 16 residues. Per the germline V gene, CDR1 is SGHKS and CDR2 is YYEKEE (reference sequence). CDR3 DNA sequence: TGTGCCAGCATCCAAACTAGCGGGACTGAGACAGATACGCAGTATTTT. As protein: CASIQTSGTETDTQYF.

This clonotype was seen many times. The rearrangement uses TRBV21-1 and TRBJ1-5; the table names TRBD1, a call not compared with the DNA. TRBV21-1 is tagged as a pseudogene. The length of the CDR3 is 17 residues. CDR3 protein: CASSSHLEGGCNQPQHF. In DNA, the CDR3 is TGTGCCAGCAGCTCGCACCTTGAGGGGGGGTGTAATCAGCCCCAGCATTTT.

As for this clonotype: A read error may produce the germline difference seen at one junction end. The chain combines TRBV20-1 with TRBJ2-3; D possibly uses TRBD1 or TRBD2 (5 bases each). The length of the CDR3 is 15 residues. Germline V lookup: CDR1 DFQATT, CDR2 SNEGSKA (reference sequence). Here the CDR3 DNA reads TGCGGTGCTCCCCGTAGAGGACTGAGGGGAGATACGCAGTATTTT. Translating it yields CGAPRRGLRGDTQYF.

There are many counts of this clonotype. The chain employs TRBV13 and TRBJ2-3; D may correspond to TRBD1 or TRBD2 (5 bases each). Trimming removed 0 bases at V and 0 bases at J, with 7 bases between. CDR3 length: 15 residues. In germline, CDR1 is PRHDT, CDR2 FYEKMQ (reference sequence). For the CDR3, the DNA is TGTGCCAGCAGCTTAGGCCGGGGCAGCACAGATACGCAGTATTTT. Protein product: CASSLGRGSTDTQYF.

V and J are TRBV7-8 and TRBJ2-7, with D possibly matching TRBD2 (6 bases). Germline V gene lookup returns CDR1 SGHVS and CDR2 FQNEAQ. Trimming left V 8 bases short and J 4 bases short, with 18 bases between. The CDR3 totals 14 residues. CDR3 amino acids: CASGPRRDGYEQYF. The CDR3 DNA follows: TGTGCCAGCGGCCCCAGGCGGGACGGGTACGAGCAGTACTTC.